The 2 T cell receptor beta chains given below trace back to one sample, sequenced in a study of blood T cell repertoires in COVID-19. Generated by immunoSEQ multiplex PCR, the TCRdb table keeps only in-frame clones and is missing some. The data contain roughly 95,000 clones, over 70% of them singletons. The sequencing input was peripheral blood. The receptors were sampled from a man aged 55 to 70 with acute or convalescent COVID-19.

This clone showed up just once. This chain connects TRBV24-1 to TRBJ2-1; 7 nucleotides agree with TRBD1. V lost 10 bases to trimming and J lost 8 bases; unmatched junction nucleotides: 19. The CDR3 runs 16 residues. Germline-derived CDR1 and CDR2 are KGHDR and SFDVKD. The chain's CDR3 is CATFSSTGVVRYEQFF. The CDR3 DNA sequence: TGTGCCACTTTTTCGTCTACAGGGGTTGTTCGGTATGAGCAGTTCTTC.

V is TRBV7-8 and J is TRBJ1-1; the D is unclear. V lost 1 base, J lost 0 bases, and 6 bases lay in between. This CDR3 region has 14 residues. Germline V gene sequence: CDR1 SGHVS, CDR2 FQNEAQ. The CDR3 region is CASSLEQLNTEAFF. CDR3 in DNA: TGTGCCAGCAGCTTAGAACAGTTGAACACTGAAGCTTTCTTT.